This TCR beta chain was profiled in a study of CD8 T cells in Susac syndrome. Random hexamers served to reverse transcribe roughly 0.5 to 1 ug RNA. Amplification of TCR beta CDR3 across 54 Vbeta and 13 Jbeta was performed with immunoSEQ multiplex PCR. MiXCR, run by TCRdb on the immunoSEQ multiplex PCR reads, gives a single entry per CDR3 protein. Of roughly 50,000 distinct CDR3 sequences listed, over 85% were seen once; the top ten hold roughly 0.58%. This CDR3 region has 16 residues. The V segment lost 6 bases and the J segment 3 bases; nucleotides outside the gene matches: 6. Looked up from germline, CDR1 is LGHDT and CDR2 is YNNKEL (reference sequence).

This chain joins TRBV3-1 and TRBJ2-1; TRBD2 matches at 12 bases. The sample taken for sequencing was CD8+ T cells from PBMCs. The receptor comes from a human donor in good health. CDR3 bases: TGTGCCAGCAGAACCGGGACTAGCGGGCGCTACAATGAGCAGTTCTTC. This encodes CASRTGTSGRYNEQFF.